This entry lists 28 T cell receptor beta chains sequenced from one sample in a study of cytomegalovirus exposure and HLA in healthy donors (dated by TCRdb to 2015 to 2018). The library relied on the immunoSEQ multiplex PCR assay. Drawn from immuneACCESS, this table holds only the in-frame rearrangements with V and J called that TCRdb kept. Clones are partly lost; checked studies trace under half to an unresolved V gene and leave the rest unexplained. The sample yields 200,000 to 250,000 clones; roughly 91% were counted once. The biggest ten clones account for 2% to 2.5% of the sample. Material for sequencing was PBMCs. The receptor set was obtained from a young woman in good health and CMV-seropositive.

The chain is built from TRBV5-1 and TRBJ2-5; possible D gene TRBD1, 5 bases. This CDR3 comprises 14 residues. Germline V gives CDR1 SGHRS, CDR2 YFSETQ. With 0 bases removed from V and 2 bases from J, the gap between germline ends came to 8 bases. The CDR3 sequence is CASSLGQIQETQYF. The CDR3 DNA reads as TGCGCCAGCAGCTTGGGACAGATACAAGAGACCCAGTACTTC.

The CDR3 spells CASSGDSNYGYTF. The DNA of the CDR3 is TGTGCCAGCAGTGGGGACAGTAACTATGGCTACACCTTC. V and J are TRBV6-1 and TRBJ1-2; 7 bases map to TRBD1. V gave up 4 bases and J gave up 1 base; unmatched junction bases: 0. Germline V gene data show CDR1 as MNHNS and CDR2 as SASEGT. The CDR3 sequence is 13 residues long.

About this clone: This CDR3 is also generated by other DNA sequences in the sample. The chain has TRBV7-9 and TRBJ2-1; TRBD2 agrees at 8 bases. The CDR3 length is 15 residues. The germline V gene encodes CDR1 SEHNR and CDR2 FQNEAQ (reference sequence). Trimming removed 1 base from V and 7 bases from J; junction bases left unmatched: 6. CDR3 in DNA: TGTGCCAGCAGCTTAGGTCTAGCGGGCGGGAATGAGCAGTTCTTC. Residues: CASSLGLAGGNEQFF.

The CDR3 nucleotides are TGCGCCAGCAGCGGGCAGGGGGGCCAGGTCACTGAAGCTTTCTTT. Its protein product is CASSGQGGQVTEAFF. The genes are TRBV5-1 and TRBJ1-1, with TRBD1 identical over 7 bases. J was trimmed by 4 bases and V by 4 bases; bases with no gene match: 10. This CDR3 is 15 amino acids long. Germline values: CDR1 SGHRS, CDR2 YFSETQ.

The chain couples TRBV28 to TRBJ1-1; 8 nucleotides align to TRBD1. J lost 4 bases, V lost 5 bases, and 6 bases had no gene match. Germline V gives CDR1 MDHEN, CDR2 SYDVKM. The CDR3 is 14 amino acids. CDR3 nucleotides: TGTGCCAGCAGTAGGACAGGGAAGGGCACTGAAGCTTTCTTT. Protein: CASSRTGKGTEAFF.

The chain combines TRBV28 with TRBJ2-1; 15 nucleotides line up with TRBD2. The V gene's germline CDR1 is MDHEN and CDR2 SYDVKM. The CDR3 is 21 amino acids. V was pared by 5 bases and J by 0 bases, with 14 bases of the junction left unmatched. CDR3 protein: CASSPPPGLAGGRSSYNEQFF. CDR3 coding DNA: TGTGCCAGCAGTCCTCCCCCCGGACTAGCGGGAGGGCGCAGCTCCTACAATGAGCAGTTCTTC.

This chain links TRBV7-2 with TRBJ2-1, with unresolved D. There are 14 residues in the CDR3. Trimming stripped 2 bases from V and 1 base from J, with 6 bases between. Germline V gene lookup returns CDR1 SGHTA and CDR2 FQGNSA. The CDR3 DNA sequence: TGTGCCAGCAGCTTATTGCGGTCCTACAATGAGCAGTTCTTC. Translated: CASSLLRSYNEQFF. Based on the CDR3 plus reference TRBV7-2 and TRBJ2-1, the full variable domain is GAGVSQSPSNKVTEKGKDVELRCDPISGHTALYWYRQSLGQGLEFLIYFQGNSAPDKSGLPSDRFSAERTGGSVSTLTIQRTQQEDSAVYLCASSLLRSYNEQFFGPGTRLTVL.

The gene calls are TRBV4-1 and TRBJ1-5; weak D call: TRBD1 (5 bases). CDR3 length: 16 amino acids. With 0 bases removed from V and 2 bases from J, the gap between germline ends came to 11 bases. Germline-derived CDR1 and CDR2 are MGHRA and YSYEKL. CDR3 loop: CASSQEWSGGNQPQHF. In DNA, the CDR3 is TGCGCCAGCAGCCAAGAGTGGTCGGGGGGCAATCAGCCCCAGCATTTT.

This clone was recorded once. The chain combines TRBV25-1 with TRBJ1-1; TRBD1 might be the D (6 bases). Germline lookup yields CDR1 MGHDK and CDR2 SYGVNS. Between the trimmed V and J ends, which lost 4 bases and 7 bases, there was a span of 13 bases. The CDR3 consists of 13 residues. Here the CDR3 reads CASSGLGGGEAFF. CDR3 bases: TGTGCCAGCAGTGGGCTGGGAGGGGGTGAAGCTTTCTTT.

Notes on this clone: Other DNA sequences within the sample encode an identical CDR3. J is TRBJ2-2 and V is TRBV9; 7 nucleotides match TRBD2. V was pared by 3 bases and J by 5 bases, with 1 base of the junction left unmatched. Germline values: CDR1 SGDLS, CDR2 YYNGEE. The CDR3 length is 13 residues. CDR3 DNA: TGTGCCAGCAGCGCCGGGGGGACCGGGGAGCTGTTTTTT. As protein: CASSAGGTGELFF.

The CDR3 spells CAVFSNYGYTF. The CDR3 region has the DNA TGTGCCGTATTTTCTAACTATGGCTACACCTTC. The chain is built from TRBV28 and TRBJ1-2; D uncertain. Germline V lookup: CDR1 MDHEN, CDR2 SYDVKM. With 11 bases removed from V and 0 bases from J, the gap between germline ends came to 7 bases. The CDR3 runs to 11 residues.

The rearrangement joins TRBV4-1 to TRBJ2-7; 9 bases agree with TRBD2. The CDR3 is 15 residues long. Germline assignment: CDR1 MGHRA and CDR2 YSYEKL. V gave up 2 bases and J gave up 2 bases; unmatched junction bases: 4. The CDR3 DNA reads as TGCGCCAGCAGCCAAAGTTCTAGCGGGGCCTACGAGCAGTACTTC. Its translation is CASSQSSSGAYEQYF.

The chain is built from TRBV30 and TRBJ2-7; TRBD1 matches at 8 bases. The CDR3 has 13 amino acids. Trimming removed 8 bases from V and 2 bases from J; junction bases left unmatched: 8. Germline V CDR1 and CDR2: GTSNPN, SVGIG (reference sequence). The CDR3 sequence: CASPGQAPYEQYF. The CDR3, as DNA: TGTGCCAGCCCGGGACAGGCGCCCTACGAGCAGTACTTC.

The J gene is TRBJ2-7, the V gene TRBV6-1; D is unresolved. There are 14 residues in the CDR3. Trimming cost V 1 base and J 0 bases, with 7 bases left between them. In germline, CDR1 is MNHNS, CDR2 SASEGT. Here the CDR3 reads CASSEVHSSYEQYF. The CDR3 coding sequence is TGTGCCAGCAGTGAAGTTCACAGCTCCTACGAGCAGTACTTC.

The chain carries TRBV6-6 and TRBJ2-3, with D perhaps matching TRBD2 (6 bases). The CDR3 is 16 amino acids. With 4 bases removed from V and 2 bases from J, the gap between germline ends came to 16 bases. Germline values: CDR1 MNHNY, CDR2 SVGAGI (reference sequence). The CDR3 region is CASSFLGLPSTDTQYF. The CDR3 bases are TGTGCCAGCAGTTTCTTGGGACTGCCTTCCACAGATACGCAGTATTTT.

The chain links TRBV10-1 to TRBJ1-4; 9 bases align to TRBD1. CDR1 is WNHNN and CDR2 is SYGVQD in the germline V gene (reference sequence). Germline trimming cut 8 bases from V and 8 bases from J; bases unmatched to any gene: 9. This CDR3 is 14 amino acids long. Written as DNA, the CDR3 is TGCGCCAGCTCCTCCGGGACAGGGTGGGAAAAACTGTTTTTT. Its protein product is CASSSGTGWEKLFF.

This clone was recorded once. V and J are TRBV2 and TRBJ1-2; a possible D gene is TRBD1 (6 bases). This CDR3 region has 15 residues. Per the germline V gene, CDR1 is SNHLY and CDR2 is FYNNEI. V was pared by 1 base and J by 4 bases, with 13 bases between. CDR3 sequence: CASSEVGGSGYGYTF. The CDR3 DNA sequence: TGTGCCAGCAGTGAAGTAGGGGGATCCGGCTATGGCTACACCTTC.

This clone was observed a handful of times. V gene TRBV27 combines with J gene TRBJ2-7; perhaps TRBD2 as D (6 bases). This CDR3 is built from 13 residues. Deletions cut 6 bases from V and 7 bases from J, with 16 bases between. In germline, CDR1 is MNHEY, CDR2 SMNVEV (reference sequence). The CDR3 reads CASSGGAPREQYF. DNA of the CDR3: TGTGCCAGCAGCGGGGGTGCCCCGAGGGAGCAGTACTTC.

The rearrangement joins TRBV12-5 to TRBJ2-1; the match to TRBD2 covers 11 bases. CDR3 length: 16 amino acids. Germline V gene lookup returns CDR1 LGHNT and CDR2 FRNRAP. Trimming at V came to 3 bases and at J to 6 bases, leaving 7 bases not matched to a gene. The CDR3, as DNA: TGTGCTAGTGGTTTACTTAGCGGGAGGGCACCCAATGAGCAGTTCTTC. It is translated as CASGLLSGRAPNEQFF.

This chain connects TRBV5-1 to TRBJ1-4; D gene ambiguous. Deletions cut 10 bases from V and 4 bases from J, with 11 bases between. This CDR3 comprises 12 residues. The V gene's germline CDR1 is SGHRS and CDR2 YFSETQ. CDR3 amino acids: CAWRGDNEKLFF. CDR3 nucleotide sequence: TGCGCCTGGCGGGGAGATAATGAAAAACTGTTTTTT.

V is TRBV5-6 and J is TRBJ1-1; D possibly corresponds to TRBD1 (6 bases). The ends were cut back, 5 bases at V and 0 bases at J, with 8 bases in the middle. The CDR3 length is 13 residues. Germline lookup yields CDR1 SGHDT and CDR2 YYEEEE. The CDR3 DNA follows: TGTGCCAGCAGTAGGGGGATGAACACTGAAGCTTTCTTT. Its protein is CASSRGMNTEAFF.

The gene calls are TRBV19 and TRBJ2-7; the D gene is possibly TRBD2 (5 bases). The CDR3 is 12 amino acids. V was cut by 4 bases and J by 5 bases, with 9 bases left in between. CDR1 and CDR2 (germline): LNHDA, SQIVND (reference sequence). CDR3 nucleotide sequence: TGTGCCAGTAGTACCCGGGGTGACGAGCAGTACTTC. Amino acid sequence: CASSTRGDEQYF.

The rearrangement uses TRBV5-1 and TRBJ1-2; no reliable D call. V was trimmed by 1 base and J by 2 bases, leaving 21 bases between them. This CDR3 comprises 18 residues. The germline V gene has CDR1 SGHRS and CDR2 YFSETQ. The DNA for the CDR3 is TGCGCCAGCAGCTTGTTACGGGAGGATTATTCCGAGAACTATGGCTACACCTTC. It specifies CASSLLREDYSENYGYTF.

The chain links TRBV28 to TRBJ2-7; 7 bases match TRBD1. Germline CDR1 reads MDHEN; CDR2 reads SYDVKM. The CDR3 is made up of 15 amino acids. With V trimmed by 7 bases and J by 3 bases, 12 bases remained unmatched. CDR3 region: CASTPGQETHYEQYF. Here the CDR3 DNA reads TGTGCCAGCACCCCAGGACAGGAAACCCACTACGAGCAGTACTTC.

This clone showed up many times. This rearrangement joins TRBV25-1 to TRBJ2-7, with 7 bases aligning to TRBD1. CDR3 length equals 16 residues. CDR1 MGHDK and CDR2 SYGVNS come from the germline V gene. Unmatched junction bases numbered 12, after V lost 4 bases and J lost 3 bases. The CDR3 nucleotides read TGTGCCAGCAGTGCCAAACCTAGGGACAGAGACTACGAGCAGTACTTC. It specifies CASSAKPRDRDYEQYF.

The chain has TRBV29-1 and TRBJ2-6; 12 bases fit TRBD1. Germline-derived CDR1 and CDR2 are SQVTM and ANQGSEA. The CDR3 length is 17 residues. The V and J ends lost 6 bases and 4 bases, in that order; junction bases with no gene match: 10. The CDR3 region is CSVEGQGAKAGANVLTF. The CDR3 DNA reads TGCAGCGTGGAGGGACAGGGGGCTAAAGCAGGGGCCAACGTCCTGACTTTC.

J is TRBJ2-3 and V is TRBV27, with D maybe TRBD1 (5 bases). Between the trimmed V and J ends, which lost 3 bases and 4 bases, there was a span of 14 bases. CDR3 length equals 15 residues. The V gene's germline CDR1 is MNHEY and CDR2 SMNVEV (reference sequence). CDR3 amino acids: CASSLGRAFSDTQYF. The CDR3 coding sequence is TGTGCCAGCAGTTTGGGCAGGGCCTTTTCAGATACGCAGTATTTT.

The chain has TRBV6-6 and TRBJ2-1; 12 bases map to TRBD2. V lost 8 bases and J lost 6; bases outside the gene matches: 8. CDR1 MNHNY and CDR2 SVGAGI come from the germline V gene (reference sequence). The CDR3 is 15 amino acids. CDR3 in DNA: TGTGCCAGCTGCGCCCGGACTAGCGGGACCAATGAGCAGTTCTTC. Translated, it gives CASCARTSGTNEQFF.